This T cell receptor (beta chain) was sequenced in a study of T cells after yellow fever vaccination. Findings of the study overall: Clones that expanded after primary vaccination mostly reappeared after the booster (96% CD4, about 91% CD8).

As to this clonotype: Its antigen is unknown.

By 5'RACE template switching, TCR cDNA was produced, with a universal primer site and UMIs added in the process. TCRdb processed the 5' RACE reads anew with MiXCR; each CDR3 protein has one entry. The sample holds about 350,000 distinct CDR3 sequences, roughly 8.3% seen once. This CDR3 region has 13 residues. Looked up from germline, CDR1 is LGHNA and CDR2 is YSLEER. The V end was cut by 0 bases, the J end by 4 bases, with 6 bases between. The J gene is TRBJ1-2, the V gene TRBV4-3; no clear D. The receptor comes from a man between 18 and 29 years old who received the YFV17D yellow fever vaccine. This specimen was PBMCs, taken about 49 days after the first yellow fever vaccination. CDR3 sequence reads: CASSQEWTYGYTF. Written as DNA, the CDR3 is TGCGCCAGCAGCCAAGAGTGGACCTATGGCTACACCTTC.